This is a list of T cell receptor beta chains from one sample in a study of long-term antiretroviral therapy in people with HIV. Assay used: immunoSEQ multiplex PCR; TCRdb lists only in-frame clones, some missing. This table has about 20,000 clones, about nine tenths appearing once. This specimen consisted of unsorted PBMCs, obtained approximately 4.4 years before starting antiretroviral therapy. The receptors originated from a woman aged 25 to 39 with HIV. Each CDR3 is given with its conserved first and last residue. Fields, in order: CDR3 length, D gene, clone size, V gene, J gene, CDR3 DNA, CDR3 protein. The D gene is left open where the match is weak. Some rows have no size entry. The others give once, few or many, or a class for an expanded clone.

>16|TRBD1|NA|TRBV2|TRBJ2-3
TGTGCCAGCACCAAAGTGCCGGGACAGGGCACAGATACGCAGTATTTT
CASTKVPGQGTDTQYF
>16|NA|NA|TRBV9|TRBJ1-1
TGTGCCAGTGCGATAACCGACAGGTCGGACTACACTGAAGCTTTCTTT
CASAITDRSDYTEAFF
>15|TRBD1|once|TRBV5-1|TRBJ1-5
TGCGCCAGCAGCCTCGGGACAGGAGAATATCAGCCCCAGCATTTT
CASSLGTGEYQPQHF
>16|TRBD2|NA|TRBV7-2|TRBJ2-1
TGTGCCAGCAGCACTACTAGCGGGGGGTTCGTCAAGGAGCAGTTCTTC
CASSTTSGGFVKEQFF
>14|NA|NA|TRBV7-9|TRBJ1-2
TGTGCCAGCAGTAATCTGAGGTTCTCCTATGGCTACACCTTC
CASSNLRFSYGYTF
>17|TRBD1|NA|TRBV5-5|TRBJ1-5
TGTGCCAGCAGCTTGAGGACAGGGCCGTATAGCAATCAGCCCCAGCATTTT
CASSLRTGPYSNQPQHF
>14|NA|few|TRBV4-3|TRBJ1-5
TGCGCCAGCAGCCAAGAAGCAGCTAATCAGCCCCAGCATTTT
CASSQEAANQPQHF
>14|TRBD1|NA|TRBV7-9|TRBJ2-4
TGTGCCAGCGTTCCGGGACAGCCTTTTGACATTCAGTACTTC
CASVPGQPFDIQYF
>21|TRBD2|NA|TRBV18|TRBJ2-2
TGTGCCAGCTCCAGAATGACTAGCGGGGGCGCCCGGAACGCGAACACCGGGGAGCTGTTTTTT
CASSRMTSGGARNANTGELFF
>12|NA|once|TRBV5-1|TRBJ1-1
TGCGCCAGCACCCGTGGGGGGACTGAAGCTTTCTTT
CASTRGGTEAFF
>11|NA|NA|TRBV19|TRBJ2-7
TGTGCCACCGGACGCCGCCGAGAGCAGTACTTC
CATGRRREQYF
>15|NA|NA|TRBV9|TRBJ2-7
TGTGCCAGCAGCGTAGGAGCAGTCTTAGCCTACGAGCAGTACTTC
CASSVGAVLAYEQYF
>17|TRBD2|NA|TRBV4-2|TRBJ2-3
TGTGCCAGCAGCCAAGCCCCTAGCGGGGCCAGCACAGATACGCAGTATTTT
CASSQAPSGASTDTQYF
>16|NA|NA|TRBV18|TRBJ1-1
TGTGCCAGCTCACCGAGACGCCGCTCCATGAACACTGAAGCTTTCTTT
CASSPRRRSMNTEAFF
>16|NA|NA|TRBV5-4|TRBJ1-6
TGTGCCAGCAGCTTGGACCTACAGGTGGTTAACTCACCCCTCCACTTT
CASSLDLQVVNSPLHF
>14|NA|NA|TRBV10-3|TRBJ2-7
TGTGCCATCAGACCAACAGGGAGGGGAGACGAGCAGTACTTC
CAIRPTGRGDEQYF
>16|NA|NA|TRBV2|TRBJ1-2
TGTGCCAGCAGTGAAGTATTGGGGGGAGCTAACTATGGCTACACCTTC
CASSEVLGGANYGYTF
>15|TRBD2|large|TRBV11-2|TRBJ2-3
TGTGCCAGCAGTTCCCCGACTAGCGGCACAGATACGCAGTATTTT
CASSSPTSGTDTQYF
>16|NA|NA|TRBV19|TRBJ1-4
TGTGCCAGTAGTACGGGGTTCTGGTCCCATAATGAAAAACTGTTTTTT
CASSTGFWSHNEKLFF
>16|NA|NA|TRBV12-2|TRBJ1-3
TGTGCAAGTCGCTCCGGGGTCGTTAGCTCTGGAAACACCATATATTTT
CASRSGVVSSGNTIYF